The sequence of this T cell receptor beta chain was determined in a study of monozygotic twins with cystic fibrosis. Study outcomes and limitations: J usage was most co-twin-similar in 8 of 16 pairs, V in 13. Monozygotic CF twins shared more identical nucleotide clonotypes than unrelated patients.

Comment on this clone: The target antigen is unknown.

Measured with immunoSEQ multiplex PCR; TCRdb has only the in-frame clones, and not every one. The sample includes 39,000 or so clones, 75% to 95% of them seen just once. The material sequenced was blood. This TCR was recovered from a boy younger than 10 with cystic fibrosis.

CDR3 in amino acids: CASSLPAWEKLFF. The CDR3 bases are TGTGCCAGCAGCCTCCCCGCTTGGGAAAAACTGTTTTTT. The chain combines TRBV7-2 with TRBJ1-4; D call uncertain. CDR3 length equals 13 residues. V was cut by 5 bases and J by 8 bases, with 12 bases left in between. The germline gives CDR1 SGHTA, CDR2 FQGNSA.